The next 10 T cell receptor beta chains were all read from a single sample in a study of T cells in Graves' hyperthyroidism and ophthalmopathy. Amplified TCR beta CDR3 regions came from RNA transcripts. During a first-round RT-PCR of the TCR CDR3, the HTBI primer set was used. TCRdb re-called the multiplex PCR reads with MiXCR, one entry per CDR3 protein. Of 450,000 to 600,000 distinct CDR3 sequences in the sample, about 14% were seen once. The sample taken for sequencing was blood. Receptors were obtained from a woman in her thirties or forties with Graves' hyperthyroidism.

This clonotype has ten or more counts. The chain uses TRBV28 and TRBJ1-2, with a tentative D call TRBD1 (6 bases). Trimming pared 4 bases from V and 4 bases from J, leaving 10 bases between. Germline CDR1 is MDHEN and CDR2 is SYDVKM. The CDR3 sequence is 13 residues long. Here the CDR3 DNA reads TGTGCCAGCAGTTCCGGACAGTCCTATGGCTACACCTTC. Its translation: CASSSGQSYGYTF.

This clonotype was recorded many times. The rearrangement joins TRBV28 to TRBJ2-5; D uncertain. The CDR3 is 10 amino acids. V lost 4 bases to trimming and J lost 4 bases, with 1 base between them. The germline CDR1 and CDR2 sequences are MDHEN and SYDVKM. CDR3 region: CASSSETQYF. In nucleotides, the CDR3 is TGTGCCAGCAGTTCAGAGACCCAGTACTTC.

Remarks on this clonotype: One base away lies a much larger clone, so this may be a sequencing read error. CDR3 sequence reads: CAISLLGVGYEQYF. CDR3 nucleotides: TGTGCCATCAGTTTACTAGGGGTGGGCTACGAGCAGTACTTC. The chain links TRBV28 to TRBJ2-7; D may match TRBD1 or TRBD2 (5 bases each). Germline V gene sequence: CDR1 MDHEN, CDR2 SYDVKM. The CDR3 totals 14 residues.

The table lists this clonotype with many counts. The chain employs TRBV12-3 or TRBV12-4 and TRBJ1-2; the D gene is possibly TRBD1 (5 bases). V was cut by 5 bases and J by 7 bases, with 17 bases left in between. CDR3 length: 14 amino acids. In DNA, the CDR3 is TGTGCCAGCAGTCTTGGGGAGGGGAGATCTGGCTACACCTTC. Amino acids: CASSLGEGRSGYTF.

This clonotype was picked up many times. The V and J genes are TRBV5-1 and TRBJ1-1; 10 nucleotides match TRBD1. The CDR3 totals 15 residues. Per germline, CDR1 SGHRS and CDR2 YFSETQ. The V gene end was trimmed by 0 bases and the J gene end by 11 bases; junction bases not matched to a gene: 10. For the CDR3, the DNA is TGCGCCAGCAGCTTGGAGGAGACAGGGGGCGGGAGGGCTTTCTTT. Its protein product is CASSLEETGGGRAFF.

The J gene is TRBJ2-1, the V gene TRBV15, with TRBD2 as a possible D gene (5 bases). Trimming stripped 5 bases from V and 0 bases from J, with 11 bases between. The CDR3 totals 15 residues. Germline lookup yields CDR1 LNHNV and CDR2 YYDKDF (reference sequence). The chain's CDR3 is CATSATRSSYNEQFF. The CDR3 coding sequence is TGTGCCACCAGCGCCACTAGGAGCTCCTACAATGAGCAGTTCTTC.

In the case of this clonotype: Just one base apart from a much larger clone, this may be a read error. The CDR3 is CASHSGTGVEEKLLF. The CDR3 DNA is TGTGCCAGCCACTCCGGGACAGGAGTCGAAGAAAAACTGCTTTTT. The chain links TRBV11-2 to TRBJ1-4, with 8 bases that match TRBD1. The V gene's germline CDR1 is SGHAT and CDR2 FQNNGV. The CDR3 consists of 15 residues.

This clonotype was seen ten or more times. V usage is TRBV6-1 and J usage is TRBJ2-1; D perhaps matches TRBD1 (6 bases). This CDR3 spans 15 amino acids. V dropped 5 bases and J dropped 2 bases, with 13 bases sitting between them. Germline V CDR1 and CDR2: MNHNS, SASEGT. The CDR3 spells CASSSRDMAYNEQFF. Here the CDR3 DNA reads TGTGCCAGCAGTTCCCGGGACATGGCCTACAATGAGCAGTTCTTC.

This clonotype appeared many times. This rearrangement joins TRBV5-1 to TRBJ2-1; D remains unclear. V was cut by 0 bases and J by 3 bases, with 10 bases left in between. Germline values: CDR1 SGHRS, CDR2 YFSETQ. The CDR3 spans 15 residues. This CDR3 is CASSLGGVNYNEQFF. The CDR3 bases are TGCGCCAGCAGCTTGGGCGGAGTGAACTACAATGAGCAGTTCTTC.

This clonotype showed up just a few times. The chain has TRBV6-1 and TRBJ2-7, with 7 bases fitting TRBD1. The CDR3 loop spans 12 amino acids. CDR1 and CDR2 from the germline V gene are MNHNS and SASEGT. The V and J ends lost 4 bases and 5 bases, in that order; junction bases with no gene match: 2. For the CDR3, the DNA is TGTGCCAGCAGTGGACAGGGCGACGAGCAGTACTTC. It specifies CASSGQGDEQYF.